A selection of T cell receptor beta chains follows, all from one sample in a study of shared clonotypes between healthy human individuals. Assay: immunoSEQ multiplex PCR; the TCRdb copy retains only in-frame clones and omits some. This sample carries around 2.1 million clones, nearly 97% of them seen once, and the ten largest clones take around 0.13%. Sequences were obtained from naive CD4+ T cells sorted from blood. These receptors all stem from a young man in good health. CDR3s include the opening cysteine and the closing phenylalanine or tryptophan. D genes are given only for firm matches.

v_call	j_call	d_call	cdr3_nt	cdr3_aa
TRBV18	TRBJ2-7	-	TGTGCCAGCTCACCACCCGGTGATTACGAGCAGTACTTC	CASSPPGDYEQYF
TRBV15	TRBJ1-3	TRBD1	TGTGCCACCAGCGCACCGGGACAGGGCTCTGGAAACACCATATATTTT	CATSAPGQGSGNTIYF
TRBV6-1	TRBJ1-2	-	TGTGCCAGCACTCCAGAACAGGGCTATGGCTACACCTTC	CASTPEQGYGYTF
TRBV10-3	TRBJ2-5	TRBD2	TGTGCCATCAGAGAGTCGGGAGGGCAGGGGGAGACCCAGTACTTC	CAIRESGGQGETQYF
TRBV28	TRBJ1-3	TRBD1	TGTGCCAGCAGCTCAGGGACAGGGGGCTACGGAAACACCATATATTTT	CASSSGTGGYGNTIYF
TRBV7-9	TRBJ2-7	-	TGTGCCAGCAACCAACCCTCGGGCTCCTACGAGCAGTACTTC	CASNQPSGSYEQYF
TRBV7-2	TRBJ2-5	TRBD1	TGTGCCAGCAGCTTAGCCCGGGACAGGGGCCAAGAGACCCAGTACTTC	CASSLARDRGQETQYF
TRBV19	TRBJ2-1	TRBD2	TGTGCCAGTAGTGGGAGGCTAGCGGGAAAACGGTCGGACAATGAGCAGTTCTTC	CASSGRLAGKRSDNEQFF
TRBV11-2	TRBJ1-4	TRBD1	TGTGCCAGCAGCACCAACAGGGGGCGAGGTGTTAATGAAAAACTGTTTTTT	CASSTNRGRGVNEKLFF
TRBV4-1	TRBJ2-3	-	TGCGCCAGCAGCTCTACGGGAACAGATACGCAGTATTTT	CASSSTGTDTQYF